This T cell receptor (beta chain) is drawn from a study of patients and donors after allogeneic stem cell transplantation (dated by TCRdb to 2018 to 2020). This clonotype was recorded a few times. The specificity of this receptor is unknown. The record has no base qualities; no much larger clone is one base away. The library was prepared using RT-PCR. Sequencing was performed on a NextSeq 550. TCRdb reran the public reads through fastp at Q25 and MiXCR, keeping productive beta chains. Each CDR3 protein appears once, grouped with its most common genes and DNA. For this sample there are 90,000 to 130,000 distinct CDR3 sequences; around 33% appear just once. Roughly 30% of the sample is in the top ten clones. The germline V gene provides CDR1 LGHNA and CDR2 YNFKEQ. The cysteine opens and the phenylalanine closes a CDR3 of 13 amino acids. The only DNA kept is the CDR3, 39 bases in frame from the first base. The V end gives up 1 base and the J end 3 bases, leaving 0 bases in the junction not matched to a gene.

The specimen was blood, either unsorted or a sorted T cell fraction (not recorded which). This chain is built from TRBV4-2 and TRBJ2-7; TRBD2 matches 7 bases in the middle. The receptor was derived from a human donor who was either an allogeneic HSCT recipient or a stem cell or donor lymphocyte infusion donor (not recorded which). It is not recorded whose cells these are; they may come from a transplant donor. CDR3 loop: CASSQASGYEQYF. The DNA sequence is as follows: TGTGCCAGCAGCCAAGCTAGCGGCTACGAGCAGTACTTC.